This TCR beta chain was captured in a study of T-cell reconstitution after alpha-beta-depleted transplantation in children. This clonotype turned up a few times. There are 11 residues in the CDR3. Germline CDR1 reads SNHLY; CDR2 reads FYNNEI. V lost 6 bases, J lost 3 bases, and 6 bases lay in between. It was with unique molecular identifiers that the TCRbeta library was prepared. TCRdb recomputed calls from the PCR reads with MiXCR, one row per CDR3 protein. The sample lists some 80,000 distinct CDR3 sequences, roughly 20% occurring once. The receptor's source is a male patient between 2 and 10 years old who had a stem cell transplant for acute lymphoblastic leukemia, so the T cells may come from the graft donor. The source material was PBMCs, mostly from graft donor cells, sampled 360 days after TCRalphabeta/CD19-depleted stem cell transplant. The chain employs TRBV2 and TRBJ2-7; TRBD1 might be the D (6 bases). The CDR3 bases are TGTGCCAGCAGGACAGGCTACGAGCAGTACTTC. Its translation: CASRTGYEQYF.